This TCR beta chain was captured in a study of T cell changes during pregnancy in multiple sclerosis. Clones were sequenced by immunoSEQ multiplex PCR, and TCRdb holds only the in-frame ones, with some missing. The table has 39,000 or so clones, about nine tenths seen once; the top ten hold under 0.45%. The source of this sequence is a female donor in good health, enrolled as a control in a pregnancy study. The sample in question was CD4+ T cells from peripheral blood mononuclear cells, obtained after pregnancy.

CDR3 sequence (DNA): TGTGCCAGCCGGCGCCCCGGGACAGTGAACACTGAAGCTTTCTTT. Encoded protein: CASRRPGTVNTEAFF. The rearrangement joins TRBV19 to TRBJ1-1; TRBD1 matches 7 bases. V lost 9 bases and J lost 0; bases outside the gene matches: 10. Looked up from germline, CDR1 is LNHDA and CDR2 is SQIVND (reference sequence). This CDR3 has 15 amino acids. The full variable domain, completed using reference TRBV19 and TRBJ1-1, is DGGITQSPKYLFRKEGQNVTLSCEQNLNHDAMYWYRQDPGQGLRLIYYSQIVNDFQKGDIAEGYSVSREKKESFPLTVTSAQKNPTAFYLCASRRPGTVNTEAFFGQGTRLTVV.